This T cell receptor (beta chain) was captured in a study of response to subunit inactivated influenza vaccine. Findings and caveats of the study: Only a handful of new T cells, the authors suggested, are recruited with each seasonal influenza vaccination.

Via MiXCR, TCRdb re-called the RT-PCR reads, giving one row per CDR3 protein. The data show under 550,000 distinct CDR3 sequences, with approximately 7.3% seen just once and around 13% held by the top ten. As concerns this clonotype: Its antigen is currently unknown.

The CDR3 is made up of 13 amino acids. CDR1 and CDR2 from the germline V gene are MNHEY and SVGEGT. With 4 bases removed from V and 9 bases from J, the gap between germline ends came to 10 bases. J is TRBJ1-6 and V is TRBV6-2 or TRBV6-3; D is unresolved. The clonotype comes from a man aged 50-75 years who received an inactivated influenza vaccine. The sample here was PBMCs from blood, taken 23 months after vaccination. CDR3 bases: TGTGCCAGCAGTTCCAGACACGGTTCACCCCTCCACTTT. Its translation is CASSSRHGSPLHF.